The source of this T cell receptor beta chain is a study of beta chain features in type 1 diabetes. Background on the study: All samples together contributed 100 million to 120 million sorted cells for examination. Study-wide results and limits: The analysis here could not establish whether HLA type shapes TCRB rearrangement. An over-representation of cells with high TCR expression could result from cDNA sequencing. Type 1 diabetes patients showed a moderate but significant shortening of TCRB CDR3s in all four CD4+ subsets.

Germline CDR1 is SQVTM and CDR2 is ANQGSEA. The V and J ends lost 5 bases and 2 bases, in that order; junction bases with no gene match: 4. The CDR3 length is 13 residues. Expressed TCRB transcripts got sequenced, as all isolated RNA was reverse transcribed. TCRdb's table, derived via immunoSEQ multiplex PCR, lists solely in-frame clones and lacks some. This table holds a few hundred thousand clones, roughly a quarter found once. This clone occurred a few times. Its antigen is unknown. Sequencing used naive CD4+ T cells from blood. The V call is TRBV29-1, the J call TRBJ2-3; 7 bases fit TRBD2. The receptor was isolated from a young woman with type 1 diabetes. CDR3 sequence (DNA): TGCAGCGTTTACCGGGGGGACACAGATACGCAGTATTTT. Protein: CSVYRGDTDTQYF.